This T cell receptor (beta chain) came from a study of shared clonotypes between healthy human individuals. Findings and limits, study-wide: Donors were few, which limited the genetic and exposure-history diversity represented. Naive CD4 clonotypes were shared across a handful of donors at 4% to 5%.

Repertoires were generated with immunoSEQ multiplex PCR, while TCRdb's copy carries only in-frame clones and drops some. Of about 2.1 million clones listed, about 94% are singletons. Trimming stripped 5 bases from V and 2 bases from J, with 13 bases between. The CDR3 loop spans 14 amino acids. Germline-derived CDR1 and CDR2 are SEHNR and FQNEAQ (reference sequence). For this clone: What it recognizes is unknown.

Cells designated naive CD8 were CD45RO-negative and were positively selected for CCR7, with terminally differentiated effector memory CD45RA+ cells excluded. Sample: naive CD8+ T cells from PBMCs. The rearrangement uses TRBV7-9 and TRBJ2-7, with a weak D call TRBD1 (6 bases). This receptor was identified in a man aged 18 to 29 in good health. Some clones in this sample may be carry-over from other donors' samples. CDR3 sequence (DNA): TGTGCCAGCAGCGTACGGACAGTCCCCTACGAGCAGTACTTC. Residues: CASSVRTVPYEQYF. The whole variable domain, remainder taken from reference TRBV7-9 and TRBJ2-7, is DTGVSQNPRHKITKRGQNVTFRCDPISEHNRLYWYRQTLGQGPEFLTYFQNEAQLEKSRLLSDRFSAERPKGSFSTLEIQRTEQGDSAMYLCASSVRTVPYEQYFGPGTRLTVT.